These T cell receptor beta chains were read from a single sample in a study of shared clonotypes between healthy human individuals. Profiling relied on immunoSEQ multiplex PCR, and the TCRdb table lists in-frame clones only, not all of them. Of some 800,000 clones listed, about 91% are singletons. The sample consisted of naive CD8+ T cells sorted from blood. The receptors were gathered from a man aged 25 to 40 in good health. Each CDR3 is given with its conserved first and last residue. Fields, in order: J gene, D gene, V gene, clone size, CDR3 DNA, CDR3 protein. A D gene is named only where the DNA matches it firmly. The size field is filled for only some rows; it gives once, few, many or a size class.

j_call: TRBJ2-3; d_call: TRBD1; v_call: TRBV9; clone_size: NA; cdr3_nt: TGTGCCAGCAGCCCGGACAGGGGAGGAGATACGCAGTATTTT; cdr3_aa: CASSPDRGGDTQYF
j_call: TRBJ2-7; d_call: NA; v_call: TRBV19; clone_size: NA; cdr3_nt: TGTGCCAGTAGTATAGCAGGGACCGCCTACGAGCAGTACTTC; cdr3_aa: CASSIAGTAYEQYF
j_call: TRBJ2-1; d_call: TRBD1; v_call: TRBV11-2; clone_size: NA; cdr3_nt: TGTGCCAGCAGCCGGACAGGGAGCTCCTACAATGAGCAGTTCTTC; cdr3_aa: CASSRTGSSYNEQFF
j_call: TRBJ2-3; d_call: TRBD1; v_call: TRBV9; clone_size: NA; cdr3_nt: TGTGCCAGCGGAGACCAACGGGACAGGGGAAGCACAGATACGCAGTATTTT; cdr3_aa: CASGDQRDRGSTDTQYF
j_call: TRBJ2-1; d_call: TRBD1; v_call: TRBV14; clone_size: NA; cdr3_nt: TGTGCCAGCAGGGAATGGACAGGGGTGGATGAGCAGTTCTTC; cdr3_aa: CASREWTGVDEQFF
j_call: TRBJ2-2; d_call: TRBD1; v_call: TRBV6-5; clone_size: NA; cdr3_nt: TGTGCCAGCAGTAGACAGGGGTGGAACACCGGGGAGCTGTTTTTT; cdr3_aa: CASSRQGWNTGELFF
j_call: TRBJ2-5; d_call: NA; v_call: TRBV11-2; clone_size: NA; cdr3_nt: TGTGCCAGCAGCTTTTCTCCGGGAGAAGAGGCGGAGACCCAGTACTTC; cdr3_aa: CASSFSPGEEAETQYF
j_call: TRBJ2-1; d_call: NA; v_call: TRBV14; clone_size: NA; cdr3_nt: TGTGCCACCCAAAACCAGGGTACTGAGCAGTTCTTC; cdr3_aa: CATQNQGTEQFF
j_call: TRBJ2-5; d_call: NA; v_call: TRBV28; clone_size: NA; cdr3_nt: TGTGCCAGCACAGGGCGCCGGGTGGTTGAGACCCAGTACTTC; cdr3_aa: CASTGRRVVETQYF
j_call: TRBJ2-1; d_call: NA; v_call: TRBV5-6; clone_size: once; cdr3_nt: TGTGCCAGCAGCTTAGGGGCGGTATACAATGAGCAGTTCTTC; cdr3_aa: CASSLGAVYNEQFF